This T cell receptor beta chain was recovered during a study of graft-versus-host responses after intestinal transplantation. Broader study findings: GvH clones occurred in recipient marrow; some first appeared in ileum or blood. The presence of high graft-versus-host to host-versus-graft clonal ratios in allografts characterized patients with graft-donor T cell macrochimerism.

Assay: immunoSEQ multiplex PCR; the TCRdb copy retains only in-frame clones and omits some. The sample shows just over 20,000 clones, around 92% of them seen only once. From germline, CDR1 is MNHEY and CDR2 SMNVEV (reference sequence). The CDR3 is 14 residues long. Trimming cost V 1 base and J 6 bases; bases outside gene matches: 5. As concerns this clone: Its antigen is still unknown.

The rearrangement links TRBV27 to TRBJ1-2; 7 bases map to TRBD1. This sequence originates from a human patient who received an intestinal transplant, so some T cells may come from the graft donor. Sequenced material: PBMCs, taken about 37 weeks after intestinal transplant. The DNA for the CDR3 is TGTGCCAGCAGTTTATTTGCAGGGGGTAATGGCTACACCTTC. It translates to CASSLFAGGNGYTF.